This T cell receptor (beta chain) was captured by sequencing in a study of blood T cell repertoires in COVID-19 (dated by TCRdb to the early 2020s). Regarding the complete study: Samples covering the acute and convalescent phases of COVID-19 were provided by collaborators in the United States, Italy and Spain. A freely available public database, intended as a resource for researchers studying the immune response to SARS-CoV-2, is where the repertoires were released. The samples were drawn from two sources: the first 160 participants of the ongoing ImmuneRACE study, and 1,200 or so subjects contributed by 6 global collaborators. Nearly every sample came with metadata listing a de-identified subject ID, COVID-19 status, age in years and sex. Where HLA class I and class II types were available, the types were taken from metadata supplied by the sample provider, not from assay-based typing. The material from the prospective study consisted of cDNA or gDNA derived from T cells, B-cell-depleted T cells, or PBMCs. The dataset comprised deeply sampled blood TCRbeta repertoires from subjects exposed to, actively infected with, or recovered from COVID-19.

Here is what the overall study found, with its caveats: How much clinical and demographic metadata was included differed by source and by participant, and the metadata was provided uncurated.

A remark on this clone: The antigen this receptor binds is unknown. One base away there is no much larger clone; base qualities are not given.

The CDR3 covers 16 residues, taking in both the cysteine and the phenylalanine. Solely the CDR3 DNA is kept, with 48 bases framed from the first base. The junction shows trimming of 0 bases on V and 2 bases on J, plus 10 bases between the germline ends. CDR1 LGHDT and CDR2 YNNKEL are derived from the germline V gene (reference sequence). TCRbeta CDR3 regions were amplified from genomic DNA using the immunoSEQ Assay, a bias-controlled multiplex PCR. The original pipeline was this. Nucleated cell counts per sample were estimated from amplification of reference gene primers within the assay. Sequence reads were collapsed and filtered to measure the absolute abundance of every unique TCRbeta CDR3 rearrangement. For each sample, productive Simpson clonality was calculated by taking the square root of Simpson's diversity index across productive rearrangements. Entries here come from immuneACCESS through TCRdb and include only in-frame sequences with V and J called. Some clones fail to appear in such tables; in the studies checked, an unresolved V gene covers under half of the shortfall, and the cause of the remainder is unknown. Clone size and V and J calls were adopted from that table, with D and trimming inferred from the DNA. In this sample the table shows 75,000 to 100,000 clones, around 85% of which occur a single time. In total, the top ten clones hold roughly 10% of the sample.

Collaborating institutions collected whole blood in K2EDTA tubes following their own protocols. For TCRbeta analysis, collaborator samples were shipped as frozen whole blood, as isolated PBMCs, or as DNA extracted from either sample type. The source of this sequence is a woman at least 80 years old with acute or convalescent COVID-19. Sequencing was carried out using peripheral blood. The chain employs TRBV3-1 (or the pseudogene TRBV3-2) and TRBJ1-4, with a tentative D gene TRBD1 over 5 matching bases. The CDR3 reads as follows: CASSQEGLGTNEKLFF. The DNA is TGTGCCAGCAGCCAAGAGGGGCTGGGGACTAATGAAAAACTGTTTTTT.